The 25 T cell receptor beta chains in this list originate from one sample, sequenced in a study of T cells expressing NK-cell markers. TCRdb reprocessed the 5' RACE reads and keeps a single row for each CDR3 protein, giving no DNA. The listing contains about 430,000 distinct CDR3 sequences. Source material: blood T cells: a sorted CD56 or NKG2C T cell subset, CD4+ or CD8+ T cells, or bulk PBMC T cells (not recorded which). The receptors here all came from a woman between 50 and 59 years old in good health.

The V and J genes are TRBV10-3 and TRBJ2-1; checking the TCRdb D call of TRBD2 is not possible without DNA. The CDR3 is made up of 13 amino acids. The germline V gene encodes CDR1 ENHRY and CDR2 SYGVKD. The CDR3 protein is CASRTSGANEQFF.

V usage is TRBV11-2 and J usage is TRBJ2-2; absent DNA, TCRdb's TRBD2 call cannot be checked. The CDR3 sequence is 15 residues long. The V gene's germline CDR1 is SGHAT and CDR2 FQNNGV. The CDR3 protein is CASSLGGPNPGELFF.

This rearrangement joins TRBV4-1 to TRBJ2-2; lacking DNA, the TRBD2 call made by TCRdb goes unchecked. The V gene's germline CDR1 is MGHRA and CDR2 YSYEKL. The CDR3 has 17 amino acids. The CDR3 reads CASSQGRLAANTGELFF.

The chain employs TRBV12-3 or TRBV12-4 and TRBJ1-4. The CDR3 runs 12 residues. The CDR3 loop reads CASSWAGEKLFF.

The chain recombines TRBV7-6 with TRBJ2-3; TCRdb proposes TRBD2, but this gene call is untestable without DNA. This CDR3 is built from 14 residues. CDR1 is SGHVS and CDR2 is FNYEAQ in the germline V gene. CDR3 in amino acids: CASSPSRRTDTQYF.

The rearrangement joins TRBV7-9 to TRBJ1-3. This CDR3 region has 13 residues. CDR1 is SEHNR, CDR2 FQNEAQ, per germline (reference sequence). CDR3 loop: CASSTNSGNTIYF.

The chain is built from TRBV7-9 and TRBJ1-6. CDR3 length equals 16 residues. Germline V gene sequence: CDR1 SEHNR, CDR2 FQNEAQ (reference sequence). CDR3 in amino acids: CASSSDKSSYNSPLHF.

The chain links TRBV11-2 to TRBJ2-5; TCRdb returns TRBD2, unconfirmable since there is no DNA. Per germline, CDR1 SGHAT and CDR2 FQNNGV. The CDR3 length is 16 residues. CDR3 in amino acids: CASSLIRASPQETQYF. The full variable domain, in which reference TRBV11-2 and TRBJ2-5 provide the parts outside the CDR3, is EAGVAQSPRYKIIEKRQSVAFWCNPISGHATLYWYQQILGQGPKLLIQFQNNGVVDDSQLPKDRFSAERLKGVDSTLKIQPAKLEDSAVYLCASSLIRASPQETQYFGPGTRLLVL.

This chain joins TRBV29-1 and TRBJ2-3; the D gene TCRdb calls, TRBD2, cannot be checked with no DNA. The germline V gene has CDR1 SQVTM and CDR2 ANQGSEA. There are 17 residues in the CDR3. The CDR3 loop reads CSVLIGLAGGPTDTQYF.

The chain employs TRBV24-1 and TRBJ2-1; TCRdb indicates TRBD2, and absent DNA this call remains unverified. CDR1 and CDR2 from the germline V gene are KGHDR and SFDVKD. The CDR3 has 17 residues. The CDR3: CATSDQTSGHSYNEQFF.

The CDR3 protein is CASSLGTRPYEQYF. V and J are TRBV5-1 and TRBJ2-7. This CDR3 spans 14 amino acids. CDR1 and CDR2 from the germline V gene are SGHRS and YFSETQ.

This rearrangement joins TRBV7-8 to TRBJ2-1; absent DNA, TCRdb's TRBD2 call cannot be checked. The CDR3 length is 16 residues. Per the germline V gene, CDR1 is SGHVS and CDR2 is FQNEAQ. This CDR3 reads CASSLTSGRPSNEQFF.

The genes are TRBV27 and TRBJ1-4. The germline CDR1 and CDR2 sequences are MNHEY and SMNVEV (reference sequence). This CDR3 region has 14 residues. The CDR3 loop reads CASSFGNLNEKLFF. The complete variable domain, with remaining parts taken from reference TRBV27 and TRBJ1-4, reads EAQVTQNPRYLITVTGKKLTVTCSQNMNHEYMSWYRQDPGLGLRQIYYSMNVEVTDKGDVPEGYKVSRKEKRNFPLILESPSPNQTSLYFCASSFGNLNEKLFFGSGTQLSVL.

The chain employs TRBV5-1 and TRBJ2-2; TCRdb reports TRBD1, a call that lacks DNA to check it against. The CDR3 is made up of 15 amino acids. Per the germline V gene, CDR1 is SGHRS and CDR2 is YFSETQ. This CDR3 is CASSLTTGVTGELFF.

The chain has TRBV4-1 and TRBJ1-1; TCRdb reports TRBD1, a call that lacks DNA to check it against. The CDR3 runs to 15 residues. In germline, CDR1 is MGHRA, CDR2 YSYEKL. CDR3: CASSQVGTGRPEAFF.

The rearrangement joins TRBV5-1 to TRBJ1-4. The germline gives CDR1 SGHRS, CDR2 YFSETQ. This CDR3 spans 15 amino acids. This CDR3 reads CASSPKAGLNEKLFF. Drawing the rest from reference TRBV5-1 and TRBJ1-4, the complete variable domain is KAGVTQTPRYLIKTRGQQVTLSCSPISGHRSVSWYQQTPGQGLQFLFEYFSETQRNKGNFPGRFSGRQFSNSRSEMNVSTLELGDSALYLCASSPKAGLNEKLFFGSGTQLSVL.

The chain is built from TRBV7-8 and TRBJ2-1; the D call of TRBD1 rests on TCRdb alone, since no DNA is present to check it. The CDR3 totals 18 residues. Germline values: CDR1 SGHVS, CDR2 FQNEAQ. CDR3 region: CASSSLWRGQGAKGEQFF. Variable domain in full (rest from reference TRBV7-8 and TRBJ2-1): GAGVSQSPRYKVAKRGQDVALRCDPISGHVSLFWYQQALGQGPEFLTYFQNEAQLDKSGLPSDRFFAERPEGSVSTLKIQRTQQEDSAVYLCASSSLWRGQGAKGEQFFGPGTRLTVL.

Here the CDR3 reads CASSQAPTSGIDTQYF. The genes are TRBV4-2 and TRBJ2-3; the D call of TRBD2 rests on TCRdb alone, since no DNA is present to check it. CDR1 and CDR2 from the germline V gene are LGHNA and YNFKEQ. The CDR3 spans 16 residues.

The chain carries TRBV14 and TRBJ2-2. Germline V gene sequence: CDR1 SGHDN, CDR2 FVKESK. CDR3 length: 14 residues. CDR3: CASGHFANTGELFF.

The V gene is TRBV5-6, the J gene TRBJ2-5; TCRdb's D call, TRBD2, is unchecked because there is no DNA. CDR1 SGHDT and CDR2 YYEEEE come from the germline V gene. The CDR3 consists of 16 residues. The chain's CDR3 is CASSLRTSGIGETQYF.

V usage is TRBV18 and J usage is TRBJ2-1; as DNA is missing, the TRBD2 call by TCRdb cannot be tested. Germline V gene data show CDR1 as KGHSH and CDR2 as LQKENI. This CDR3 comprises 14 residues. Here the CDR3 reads CASSPLATFNEQFF.

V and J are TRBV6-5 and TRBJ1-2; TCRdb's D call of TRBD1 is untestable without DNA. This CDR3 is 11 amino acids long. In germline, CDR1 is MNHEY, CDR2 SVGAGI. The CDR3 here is CASIQGSGYTF.

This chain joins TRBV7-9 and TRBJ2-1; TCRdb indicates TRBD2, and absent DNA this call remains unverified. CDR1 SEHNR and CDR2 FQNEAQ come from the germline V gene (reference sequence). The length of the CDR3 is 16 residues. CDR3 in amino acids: CASSPGTSGIYNEQFF.

The CDR3: CASSQVPRGGAGDNTQYF. The chain combines TRBV4-2 with TRBJ2-3; TCRdb lists TRBD1, though no DNA is available to test this call. Looked up from germline, CDR1 is LGHNA and CDR2 is YNFKEQ. This CDR3 comprises 18 residues.

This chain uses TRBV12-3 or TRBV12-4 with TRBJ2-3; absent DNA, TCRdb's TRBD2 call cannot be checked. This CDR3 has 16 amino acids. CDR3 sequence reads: CASSFSSGHRTDTQYF.